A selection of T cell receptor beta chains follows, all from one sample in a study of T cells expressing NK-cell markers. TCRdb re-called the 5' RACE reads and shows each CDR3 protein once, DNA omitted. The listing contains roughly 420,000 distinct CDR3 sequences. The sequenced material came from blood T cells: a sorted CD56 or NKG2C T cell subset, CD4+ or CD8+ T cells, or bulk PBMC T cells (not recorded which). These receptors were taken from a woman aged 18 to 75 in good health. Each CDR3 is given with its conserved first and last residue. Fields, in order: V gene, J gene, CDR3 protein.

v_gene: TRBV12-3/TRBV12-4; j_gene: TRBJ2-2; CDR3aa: CASSTSSGRSTGELFF
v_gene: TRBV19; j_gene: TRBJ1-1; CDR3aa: CASRYGNTEAFF
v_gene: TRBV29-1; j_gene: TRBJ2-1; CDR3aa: CSVDGDRGQVEQFF
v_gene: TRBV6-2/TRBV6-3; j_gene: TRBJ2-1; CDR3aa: CASSPWDRTYNEQFF
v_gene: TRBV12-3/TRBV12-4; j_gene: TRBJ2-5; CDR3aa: CASSSDRETQYF
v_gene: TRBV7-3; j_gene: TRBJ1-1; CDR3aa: CASSFEGAANTEAFF
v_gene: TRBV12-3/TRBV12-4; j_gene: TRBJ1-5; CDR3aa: CASAEQFNQPQHF
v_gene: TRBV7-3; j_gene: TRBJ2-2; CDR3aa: CASSSPLIGGELFF
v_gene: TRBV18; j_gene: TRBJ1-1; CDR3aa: CASSQGLGATEAFF
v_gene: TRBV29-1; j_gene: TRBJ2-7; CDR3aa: CSVDAGGSLEQYF
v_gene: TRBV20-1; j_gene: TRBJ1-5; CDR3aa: CSARGGGQGLQPQHF
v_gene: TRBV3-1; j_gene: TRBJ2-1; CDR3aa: CASSQGWGSYNEQFF
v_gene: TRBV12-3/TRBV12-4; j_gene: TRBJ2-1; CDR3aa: CASSFAGTGYNEQFF
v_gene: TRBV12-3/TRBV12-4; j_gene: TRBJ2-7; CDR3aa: CASSHRDTNFGEQYF
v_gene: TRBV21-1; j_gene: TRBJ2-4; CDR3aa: CASSNNSTVRMGAKNIQYF
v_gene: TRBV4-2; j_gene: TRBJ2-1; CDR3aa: CASSQPGERGFHYNEQFF
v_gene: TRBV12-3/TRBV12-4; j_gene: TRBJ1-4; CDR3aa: CASSLGLGLFF
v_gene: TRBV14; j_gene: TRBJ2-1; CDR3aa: CASSRGLAGAYNEQFF
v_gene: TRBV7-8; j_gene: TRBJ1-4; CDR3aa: CASGGPVNSEKLFF
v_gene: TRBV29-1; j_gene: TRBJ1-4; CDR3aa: CSVEDPRAGEKLFF
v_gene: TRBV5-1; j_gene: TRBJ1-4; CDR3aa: CASSLFPGQPEKLFF
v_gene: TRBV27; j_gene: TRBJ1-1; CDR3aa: CASMPLTVMNTEAFF
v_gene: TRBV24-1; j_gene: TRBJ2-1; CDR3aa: CATSDFPNEQFF
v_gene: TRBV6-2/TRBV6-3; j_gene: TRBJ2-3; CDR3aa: CASSIDPRTDTQYF
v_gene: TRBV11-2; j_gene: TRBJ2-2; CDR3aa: CASSISGVVKVAGELFF
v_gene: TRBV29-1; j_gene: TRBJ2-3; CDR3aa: CSVEGGGKVDTQYF